Sequencing of this T cell receptor beta chain was carried out in a study of post-analysis software for immune sequencing data. Every TCR beta cDNA library bore unique molecular identifiers. Out of roughly 1 to 10 million T cells, 450,000 to 600,000 cDNA molecules were generated. TCRdb fed the PCR reads into MiXCR, producing one record per CDR3 protein. In the table there are 750,000 to 950,000 distinct CDR3 sequences, roughly half of which are singletons. This clonotype was seen more than once but under ten times. Its specificity is unknown. General observations from the study: Diversity measured as normalized Chao1 was significantly lower in multiple sclerosis patients than in controls. Clustering by F measure revealed strong co-clustering among samples prepared together in one batch.

The TCR was taken from a girl aged 5 to 17 with multiple sclerosis. Specimen: blood.

In DNA form, the CDR3 reads TGCAGTGTTCTAGTGATACAGCTAGATACGCAGTATTTT. This sequence encodes CSVLVIQLDTQYF. The V gene is TRBV20-1, the J gene TRBJ2-3; D not resolved. Per germline, CDR1 DFQATT and CDR2 SNEGSKA (reference sequence). Trimming left V 7 bases short and J 5 bases short, with 16 bases between. The CDR3 consists of 13 residues.